The clone carrying this T cell receptor beta chain has at least ten counts. Its antigen is undetermined. These data are taken from a study of T cell clonality in common variable immunodeficiency. Regarding the study as a whole: Common variable immunodeficiency TCR beta sequences reportedly had fewer deletions and N-nucleotide insertions.

Equal genomic DNA amounts from CVID and control samples were sequenced. Assay: immunoSEQ multiplex PCR; the TCRdb copy retains only in-frame clones and omits some. This repertoire holds approximately 30,000 clones, and none appear only once. Reduced serum IgG, IgA and/or IgM plus specific antibody deficiency defined CVID. All CVID subjects were on immunoglobulin replacement for at least one year. The sample comprised peripheral blood mononuclear cells. The sequence was obtained from a human donor with common variable immunodeficiency.

The CDR3 spells CASSLVRADTQYF. Incomplete CDR3 DNA: TGTGCCAGCAGCTTAGTGCGAGCGGATACG. This chain links TRBV7-8 with TRBJ2-3, with no clear D. The CDR3 extends 3 residues past the end of the read, so its final part is completed from the germline J gene. The germline V gene encodes CDR1 SGHVS and CDR2 FQNEAQ. Trimming took off 1 base at V and 6 bases at J, with 8 bases between the two ends. The CDR3 has 13 residues.